This T cell receptor beta chain was sequenced during a study of shared clonotypes between healthy human individuals. Data came from immunoSEQ multiplex PCR; TCRdb stores just in-frame clones and leaves some out. The data show 550,000 to 750,000 clones, around 92% seen once. Naive CD8 cells were CD45RO-negative, positively selected for CCR7, excluding terminally differentiated effector memory CD45RA+ cells. A note on this clone: The target antigen is unknown.

The study, taken as a whole, reports: Donor scarcity curtailed the genetic and exposure-history diversity represented herein.

Germline V lookup: CDR1 MGHRA, CDR2 YSYEKL. Trimming took off 4 bases at V and 2 bases at J, with 12 bases between the two ends. The CDR3 runs 14 residues. The sequenced material came from naive CD8+ T cells sorted from blood. The sequence was collected from a man aged 25 to 40 in good health. The chain couples TRBV4-1 to TRBJ2-7; D possibly corresponds to TRBD2 (5 bases). The CDR3: CASSPQDGAYEQYF. The CDR3 coding sequence is TGCGCCAGCAGCCCTCAGGACGGGGCCTACGAGCAGTACTTC.